The 32 T cell receptor beta chains below were found in one sample sequenced in a study of regulatory T cells in long-lasting Graves disease. Arm-PCR of CDR3 regions with iRepertoire HTBI primers generated TCR beta libraries. TCRdb reanalysed the multiplex PCR reads using MiXCR and keeps one entry per CDR3 protein. The sample has about 440,000 distinct CDR3 sequences; 16% are singletons. Time point described: newly diagnosed GD, antithyroid drugs for less than 3 months. PBMC-derived RNA was used for the TCR library. This same sample was also taken into another study, of T cells in Graves' hyperthyroidism and ophthalmopathy.

Material: peripheral blood mononuclear cells (PBMCs), obtained at new diagnosis, from a patient treated with antithyroid drugs. The receptors originated from a young woman with Graves disease.

This clonotype occurred many times. The V and J genes are TRBV7-3 and TRBJ2-7; 7 nucleotides align to TRBD2. The CDR3 runs 21 residues. Unmatched junction bases numbered 29, after V lost 5 bases and J lost 4 bases. Germline CDR1 SGHTA, CDR2 FQGTGA. The CDR3 spells CASSPLRVERDRKIGAYEQYF. CDR3 DNA: TGTGCCAGCAGCCCCTTGCGCGTCGAGCGGGATAGAAAGATTGGGGCTTACGAGCAGTACTTC.

The V call is TRBV12-3 or TRBV12-4, the J call TRBJ2-1, with D perhaps matching TRBD2 (6 bases). V was shortened by 6 bases and J by 5 bases, with 11 bases between the two germline ends. The CDR3 spans 13 residues. In DNA form, the CDR3 reads TGTGCCAGCAGGCCGGGACTGAACAATGAGCAGTTCTTC. Its protein product is CASRPGLNNEQFF.

This clonotype was observed a few times. CDR3 residues: CSVAGVLETQYF. The CDR3 bases are TGCAGCGTTGCAGGGGTTTTGGAGACCCAGTACTTC. The genes are TRBV29-1 and TRBJ2-5, with D possibly TRBD1 on 6 matching bases. The CDR3 runs to 12 residues. The V gene's germline CDR1 is SQVTM and CDR2 ANQGSEA. V gave up 4 bases and J gave up 5 bases, with 11 bases separating them. Full variable domain (remainder filled in from reference TRBV29-1 and TRBJ2-5): SAVISQKPSRDICQRGTSLTIQCQVDSQVTMMFWYRQQPGQSLTLIATANQGSEATYESGFVIDKFPISRPNLTFSTLTVSNMSPEDSSIYLCSVAGVLETQYFGPGTRLLVL.

There are many counts of this clonotype. This rearrangement joins TRBV7-2 to TRBJ2-7; TRBD2 might be the D (6 bases). The germline V gene has CDR1 SGHTA and CDR2 FQGNSA. There are 15 residues in the CDR3. V dropped 1 base and J dropped 2 bases, with 12 bases sitting between them. In DNA form, the CDR3 reads TGTGCCAGCAGCTTAGGCGCTAGCGAGACCTACGAGCAGTACTTC. Encoded protein: CASSLGASETYEQYF.

This clonotype rates as medium-sized (0.01 to 0.1%). J is TRBJ1-1 and V is TRBV28; 10 bases are shared with TRBD1. Unmatched junction bases numbered 14, after V lost 4 bases and J lost 3 bases. The CDR3 has 18 residues. Looked up from germline, CDR1 is MDHEN and CDR2 is SYDVKM. Here the CDR3 DNA reads TGTGCCAGCAGTTGGCTCGACAGGGGGCGGCTTGCGGACACTGAAGCTTTCTTT. Translating it yields CASSWLDRGRLADTEAFF.

The table lists this clonotype with a few counts. The junction does not match germline at one end; this may be a read error. V usage is TRBV28 and J usage is TRBJ1-5; D is unclear. CDR1 and CDR2 from the germline V gene are MDHEN and SYDVKM. The CDR3 length is 16 residues. The DNA for the CDR3 is TGTGCCAGCAGCTCCCAGGTCCCCGCGGGCAAACAGCCCCAGCATTTT. Translated: CASSSQVPAGKQPQHF.

The chain employs TRBV7-6 and TRBJ2-3; 8 bases agree with TRBD2. Looked up from germline, CDR1 is SGHVS and CDR2 is FNYEAQ. The CDR3 has 17 residues. The V segment lost 1 base and the J segment 5 bases; nucleotides outside the gene matches: 11. The CDR3 protein is CASSLDGPGGRGDTQYF. In nucleotides, the CDR3 is TGTGCCAGCAGCTTAGATGGCCCGGGAGGGCGGGGAGATACGCAGTATTTT.

In the case of this clonotype: This sequence may be a read error, since a much larger clone differs from it by one base. The rearrangement joins TRBV10-3 to TRBJ2-5; possibly TRBD1 or TRBD2 for D (5 bases each). The CDR3 spans 16 residues. The germline V and J ends were trimmed by 3 bases and 5 bases, with 19 bases remaining between them. Germline V CDR1 and CDR2: ENHRY, SYGVKD. In nucleotides, the CDR3 is TGTGCCATCAGTGACCCGGGACGGGGATATGCGGAGACCCAGTACTTC. Protein product: CAISDPGRGYAETQYF.

In this sample, this clonotype turned up a few times. The chain uses TRBV19 and TRBJ2-7; D uncertain. The CDR3 extends over 13 amino acids. The germline V gene encodes CDR1 LNHDA and CDR2 SQIVND (reference sequence). V was cut by 1 base and J by 3 bases, with 7 bases left in between. CDR3 sequence: CASSIADNYEQYF. The CDR3 nucleotides read TGTGCCAGTAGTATAGCCGACAACTACGAGCAGTACTTC. Supplemented by reference TRBV19 and TRBJ2-7, the full variable domain reads DGGITQSPKYLFRKEGQNVTLSCEQNLNHDAMYWYRQDPGQGLRLIYYSQIVNDFQKGDIAEGYSVSREKKESFPLTVTSAQKNPTAFYLCASSIADNYEQYFGPGTRLTVT.

This clonotype turned up a few times. As DNA, the CDR3 is TGTGCCTGGAGTGTATCTGCGGGAGGGGCAGATACGCAGTATTTT. Translated, it gives CAWSVSAGGADTQYF. V and J are TRBV30 and TRBJ2-3, with TRBD2 matching over 9 bases. Germline CDR1 reads GTSNPN; CDR2 reads SVGIG (reference sequence). The CDR3 is made up of 15 amino acids. V dropped 0 bases and J dropped 4; count of bases not matched to a gene: 5.

As to this clonotype: Given a much more abundant clone one base away, this may be a read error. The chain is built from TRBV20-1 and TRBJ1-1, with 9 nucleotides matching TRBD1. The ends lost 5 bases at V and 3 bases at J; junction bases unmatched: 1. In germline, CDR1 is DFQATT, CDR2 SNEGSKA (reference sequence). The CDR3 spans 12 residues. The CDR3 sequence is CSAWTGDTEAFF. The CDR3 DNA sequence: TGCAGTGCTTGGACAGGGGACACTGAAGCTTTCTTT.

This clonotype appeared many times. The genes are TRBV7-2 and TRBJ2-3; no definite D call. The length of the CDR3 is 12 residues. Germline values: CDR1 SGHTA, CDR2 FQGNSA. V was cut by 1 base and J by 4 bases, with 3 bases left in between. The CDR3 is CASSLGPDTQYF. Written as DNA, the CDR3 is TGTGCCAGCAGCTTAGGCCCAGATACGCAGTATTTT.

V usage is TRBV19 and J usage is TRBJ2-7; a weak D match, TRBD2 (7 bases). The CDR3 runs 16 residues. The V end lost 4 bases, the J end lost 5 bases, and 21 bases lay between the germline ends. CDR1 is LNHDA, CDR2 SQIVND, per germline (reference sequence). The CDR3 DNA follows: TGTGCCAGTAGTACTACAGGGCTCGGGAGGTTCAACGAGCAGTACTTC. Its protein is CASSTTGLGRFNEQYF.

There are many counts of this clonotype. The rearrangement links TRBV15 to TRBJ2-7; D is unclear. In germline, CDR1 is LNHNV, CDR2 YYDKDF (reference sequence). Trimming removed 1 base at V and 3 bases at J, with 7 bases between. CDR3 size: 13 residues. CDR3 coding DNA: TGTGCCACCAGCAGAGTTTCTGACTACGAGCAGTACTTC. It translates to CATSRVSDYEQYF.

V is TRBV11-2 and J is TRBJ2-7; D remains unclear. This CDR3 has 15 amino acids. The V gene's germline CDR1 is SGHAT and CDR2 FQNNGV. The V end lost 5 bases, the J end lost 5 bases, and 19 bases lay between the germline ends. DNA for the CDR3: TGTGCCAGCAGCCCCCCCATGCGAGACCACCACGAGCAGTACTTC. The encoded protein is CASSPPMRDHHEQYF.

Only a few counts were recorded for this clonotype. The chain joins TRBV2 to TRBJ1-2; D remains ambiguous. The length of the CDR3 is 12 residues. V lost 6 bases, J lost 7 bases, and 12 bases lay in between. CDR1 is SNHLY, CDR2 FYNNEI, per germline. The CDR3 protein is CASRRTESGYTF. CDR3 sequence (DNA): TGTGCCAGCAGAAGGACTGAATCTGGCTACACCTTC.

This clonotype was observed a few times. The chain employs TRBV10-1 and TRBJ2-3; TRBD2 matches 8 bases. The germline gives CDR1 WNHNN, CDR2 SYGVQD (reference sequence). The CDR3 spans 14 residues. Trimming removed 3 bases from V and 4 bases from J; junction bases left unmatched: 3. CDR3 coding DNA: TGCGCCAGCAGTGATGGGACTAGTGCAGATACGCAGTATTTT. It translates to CASSDGTSADTQYF.

This clonotype was counted a few times. V usage is TRBV27 and J usage is TRBJ2-1; 10 nucleotides line up with TRBD2. The CDR3 totals 16 residues. Germline V gives CDR1 MNHEY, CDR2 SMNVEV (reference sequence). Trimming took 5 bases from V and 8 from J; bases not matched to a gene: 12. The CDR3 region has the DNA TGTGCCAGCAGTCCCCTAGCGGGAGTATATATCGATGAGCAGTTCTTC. Residues: CASSPLAGVYIDEQFF.

There are a few counts of this clonotype. The chain joins TRBV28 to TRBJ1-4; 7 bases agree with TRBD1. Trimming took 5 bases from V and 5 from J; bases not matched to a gene: 8. In germline, CDR1 is MDHEN, CDR2 SYDVKM. This CDR3 comprises 15 residues. The CDR3 coding sequence is TGTGCCAGCAGTGTCCCGGGGACAGTCAATGAAAAACTGTTTTTT. Its translation: CASSVPGTVNEKLFF. Looking up the rest from reference TRBV28 and TRBJ1-4 gives the full variable domain: DVKVTQSSRYLVKRTGEKVFLECVQDMDHENMFWYRQDPGLGLRLIYFSYDVKMKEKGDIPEGYSVSREKKERFSLILESASTNQTSMYLCASSVPGTVNEKLFFGSGTQLSVL.

The chain carries TRBV2 and TRBJ1-1, with 8 bases that match TRBD1. This CDR3 has 15 amino acids. Trimming at V came to 6 bases and at J to 3 bases, leaving 9 bases not matched to a gene. Germline loops: CDR1 SNHLY, CDR2 FYNNEI. CDR3 protein: CASRLLQGVDTEAFF. The CDR3 nucleotides are TGTGCCAGCAGGTTACTACAGGGGGTGGACACTGAAGCTTTCTTT.

CDR3 nucleotides: TGTGCCAGCAGCCTCGACAGGGAGGTCTACAATGAGCAGTTCTTC. It is translated as CASSLDREVYNEQFF. The chain is built from TRBV7-3 and TRBJ2-1; D perhaps matches TRBD1 (7 bases). The CDR3 sequence is 15 residues long. V lost 5 bases and J lost 3, with 14 bases in between. Germline V gene data show CDR1 as SGHTA and CDR2 as FQGTGA.

This clonotype was counted only a few times. The chain uses TRBV6-1 and TRBJ1-5; D gene ambiguous. Germline V gene lookup returns CDR1 MNHNS and CDR2 SASEGT. This CDR3 is built from 16 residues. V was shortened by 1 base and J by 0 bases, with 10 bases between the two germline ends. The CDR3 DNA is TGTGCCAGCAGTGAAGAGGCTGGGGTTAGCAATCAGCCCCAGCATTTT. This gives the protein CASSEEAGVSNQPQHF.

The rearrangement uses TRBV27 and TRBJ2-7; TRBD2 might be the D (6 bases). The CDR3 is 15 amino acids. Germline V gives CDR1 MNHEY, CDR2 SMNVEV (reference sequence). Trimming shortened V by 3 bases and J by 5 bases, and 17 bases separated the two germline ends. The CDR3 DNA is TGTGCCAGCAGTTTTGGGCCGGGGACTGGGGACGAGCAGTACTTC. Its translation: CASSFGPGTGDEQYF.

About this clonotype itself: This may come from a read error, since a much larger clone is one base off. The rearrangement joins TRBV3-1 to TRBJ2-3, with 10 bases lining up with TRBD2. The closer fit of TRBJ2-7 to the DNA end suggests the J call may be wrong. The CDR3 contains 15 residues. Germline V gives CDR1 LGHDT, CDR2 YNNKEL (reference sequence). The CDR3 region is CASSQELAGVGEQYF. CDR3 in DNA: TGTGCCAGCAGCCAAGAGCTAGCGGGAGTAGGTGAGCAGTACTTC.

As regards this clonotype: A read error is likely, as this CDR3 ends without the conserved phenylalanine or tryptophan. The chain has TRBV20-1 and TRBJ2-3; the D is unclear. Trimming pared 6 bases from V and 3 bases from J, leaving 13 bases between. CDR3 length equals 13 residues. Germline V gene lookup returns CDR1 DFQATT and CDR2 SNEGSKA (reference sequence). CDR3 DNA sequence: TGCAGTGCCCTTCGGAAGGTGACAGATACGCAGTATCTT. Translated, it gives CSALRKVTDTQYL.

The CDR3 spells CASSPAQTYEQYF. CDR3 nucleotide sequence: TGTGCCAGCAGCCCAGCTCAAACCTACGAGCAGTACTTC. The genes are TRBV3-1 and TRBJ2-7, with D unclear. CDR3 size: 13 residues. Trimming left V 4 bases short and J 2 bases short, with 9 bases between. Germline values: CDR1 LGHDT, CDR2 YNNKEL (reference sequence).

The V call is TRBV28, the J call TRBJ2-5; D is possibly TRBD2 (6 bases). This CDR3 comprises 16 residues. V was trimmed by 5 bases and J by 1 base, leaving 17 bases between them. The germline V gene encodes CDR1 MDHEN and CDR2 SYDVKM. The chain's CDR3 is CASSPLGGTPQETQYF. The DNA for the CDR3 is TGTGCCAGCAGTCCCCTGGGCGGGACCCCCCAAGAGACCCAGTACTTC.

Many counts were recorded for this clonotype. The chain joins TRBV11-1 to TRBJ1-1; D call uncertain. The V and J ends lost 4 bases and 5 bases respectively, with 14 bases between them. The CDR3 runs to 14 residues. Germline assignment: CDR1 SGHAT and CDR2 FQDESV (reference sequence). CDR3 DNA: TGTGCCAGCAGCTACACAGACGGAGGGACTGAAGCTTTCTTT. It translates to CASSYTDGGTEAFF.

Ten or more counts support this clonotype. The chain joins TRBV27 to TRBJ2-1; 8 bases line up with TRBD2. The germline CDR1 and CDR2 sequences are MNHEY and SMNVEV (reference sequence). The CDR3 is 15 amino acids. V trimming: 2 bases; J trimming: 3 bases; junction bases outside the gene matches: 3. Written as DNA, the CDR3 is TGTGCCAGCAGTTTAGAACTAGCGGTCTACAATGAGCAGTTCTTC. Translating it yields CASSLELAVYNEQFF.

This clonotype was counted ten times or more. This chain connects TRBV6-2 or TRBV6-3 to TRBJ2-7; the match to TRBD1 covers 11 bases. This CDR3 comprises 15 residues. Germline CDR1 and CDR2: MNHEY and SVGEGT. Losses at the gene ends were 0 bases for V and 3 bases for J; bases not matched to a gene: 1. CDR3 nucleotides: TGTGCCAGCAGTTACTCCGGGACAGGGGGCTACGAGCAGTACTTC. Translating gives CASSYSGTGGYEQYF.

Comments on this clonotype: A read error is likely here: a far larger clone is one base away. The CDR3 nucleotides are TGTGCCAGCAGCGCGGGACAGTATAATTCACCCCTCGACTTT. It specifies CASSAGQYNSPLDF. The gene calls are TRBV11-2 and TRBJ1-6; 7 bases match TRBD1. Germline-derived CDR1 and CDR2 are SGHAT and FQNNGV. The CDR3 covers 14 residues.

This clonotype has more than one count but fewer than ten. The rearrangement uses TRBV4-2 and TRBJ2-3; TRBD2 agrees at 10 bases. The germline V gene encodes CDR1 LGHNA and CDR2 YNFKEQ. Trimming took 0 bases from V and 0 from J; bases not matched to a gene: 6. There are 18 residues in the CDR3. DNA for the CDR3: TGTGCCAGCAGCCAAGAGAAGGTAGCGGGGGGTAGCACAGATACGCAGTATTTT. It encodes CASSQEKVAGGSTDTQYF.